This TCR beta chain emerged from a study of blood T cell repertoires in COVID-19. Profiling relied on immunoSEQ multiplex PCR, and the TCRdb table lists in-frame clones only, not all of them. The data show some 300,000 clones, approximately 86% seen once. V lost 4 bases to trimming and J lost 4 bases; unmatched junction nucleotides: 7. The CDR3 covers 17 residues. Germline CDR1 is SEHNR and CDR2 is FQNEAQ (reference sequence). The sample was peripheral blood. The rearrangement uses TRBV7-9 and TRBJ2-3; 14 positions match TRBD2. This receptor was taken from a woman aged 50 to 65 with active or convalescent COVID-19. The CDR3 is CASSSGLAGGRADTQYF. The CDR3 DNA reads as TGTGCCAGCAGCTCAGGACTAGCGGGAGGTCGGGCAGATACGCAGTATTTT.